Following are 32 T cell receptor beta chains from one sample sequenced in a study of blood T cell repertoires in COVID-19. Using immunoSEQ multiplex PCR, the repertoire was profiled, and TCRdb retains in-frame clones only, with some absent. The sample includes about 110,000 clones, 90% of them seen just once. The source material was peripheral blood. These receptors all come from a human donor in a cohort sampled during active COVID-19.

This clone was observed a handful of times. Written as DNA, the CDR3 is TGTGCCAGTAGTAACAGGGGTGCCGGAACTAATGAAAAACTGTTTTTT. Translated: CASSNRGAGTNEKLFF. The genes are TRBV19 and TRBJ1-4, with 7 bases fitting TRBD1. CDR1 is LNHDA and CDR2 is SQIVND in the germline V gene (reference sequence). This CDR3 has 16 residues. Trimming at V came to 4 bases and at J to 1 base, leaving 6 bases not matched to a gene.

The chain couples TRBV28 to TRBJ2-7; 9 positions agree with TRBD1. Trimming at V came to 6 bases and at J to 1 base, leaving 10 bases not matched to a gene. CDR1 MDHEN and CDR2 SYDVKM come from the germline V gene. The CDR3 extends over 16 amino acids. CDR3 nucleotides: TGTGCCAGCAGGAATACCAACAGGGGGCGATCCTACGAGCAGTACTTC. Protein sequence: CASRNTNRGRSYEQYF.

This clone came up once. The chain has TRBV9 and TRBJ2-5; 9 bases align to TRBD2. The CDR3 length is 15 residues. CDR1 and CDR2 (germline): SGDLS, YYNGEE. V was pared by 7 bases and J by 4 bases, with 11 bases of the junction left unmatched. The CDR3 loop is CASGRGSGGGETQYF. The DNA of the CDR3 is TGTGCCAGCGGAAGAGGTAGCGGGGGTGGAGAGACCCAGTACTTC.

This clone appeared once. At one of its ends the junction is not consistent with the germline gene, which may arise from a read error. This chain joins TRBV18 and TRBJ2-7; maybe TRBD1 (5 bases). The CDR3 spans 13 residues. CDR1 is KGHSH, CDR2 LQKENI, per germline. This chain's CDR3 is CASSPNPRAFIRF. The CDR3 bases are TGTGCCAGCTCACCAAACCCCAGGGCCTTTATCCGCTTC.

V usage is TRBV5-1 and J usage is TRBJ2-7; D is perhaps TRBD1 (5 bases). This CDR3 contains 13 residues. Germline-derived CDR1 and CDR2 are SGHRS and YFSETQ. The V and J ends lost 5 bases and 6 bases respectively, with 15 bases between them. CDR3 bases: TGCGCCAGCAGTTATGCCCGGACATCCGAGCAGTACTTC. It codes for CASSYARTSEQYF.

CDR3 protein: CASSPPPSPTYQETQYF. Written as DNA, the CDR3 is TGTGCCAGCAGCCCGCCGCCTTCTCCTACGTACCAAGAGACCCAGTACTTC. J is TRBJ2-5 and V is TRBV3-1 (or the pseudogene TRBV3-2); D is ambiguous. Germline CDR1 is LGHDT and CDR2 is YNNKEL (reference sequence). CDR3 length: 17 amino acids. Trimming cost V 4 bases and J 0 bases, with 18 bases left between them.

The genes are TRBV24-1 and TRBJ2-1; 8 bases are a match to TRBD1. The CDR3 extends over 15 amino acids. Germline CDR1 reads KGHDR; CDR2 reads SFDVKD. Trimming cost V 5 bases and J 8 bases; bases outside gene matches: 10. CDR3 protein: CATSGWDRSQDEQFF. The CDR3 DNA is TGTGCCACCAGTGGTTGGGACAGGTCTCAGGATGAGCAGTTCTTC.

CDR3 sequence (DNA): TGCGCCAGCAGCGAGGGGACTATAAGCTCCTACAATGAGCAGTTCTTC. The encoded protein is CASSEGTISSYNEQFF. V usage is TRBV4-3 and J usage is TRBJ2-1; 7 positions agree with TRBD2. From germline, CDR1 is LGHNA and CDR2 YSLEER. The CDR3 length is 16 residues. Losses at the gene ends were 5 bases for V and 0 bases for J; bases not matched to a gene: 7.

The sample holds one count of this clone. This rearrangement joins TRBV6-5 to TRBJ1-1; 8 nucleotides align to TRBD1. Germline CDR1 MNHEY, CDR2 SVGAGI. V lost 2 bases to trimming and J lost 0 bases; unmatched junction nucleotides: 2. The CDR3 is made up of 15 amino acids. The CDR3 DNA reads as TGTGCCAGCAGTTACCGGACAGGGCTGAACACTGAAGCTTTCTTT. Translation: CASSYRTGLNTEAFF.

In its sample, this clone was seen once. The chain couples TRBV23-1 to TRBJ2-2; D is possibly TRBD2 (6 bases). Being an ORF, TRBV23-1 has a function that is uncertain. V was shortened by 4 bases and J by 1 base, with 25 bases between the two germline ends. This CDR3 has 20 amino acids. CDR3 protein: CASSPRPGLPNGGNTGELFF. The CDR3 DNA is TGCGCCAGCAGTCCCCGACCGGGACTCCCGAACGGAGGGAACACCGGGGAGCTGTTTTTT.

This chain uses TRBV30 with TRBJ2-3; no clear D gene. The CDR3 has 12 amino acids. V was clipped by 2 bases and J by 4 bases, with 7 bases between them. Germline V gene data show CDR1 as GTSNPN and CDR2 as SVGIG (reference sequence). The CDR3 region is CAWSSRPDTQYF. The CDR3, as DNA: TGTGCCTGGAGTTCTAGACCAGATACGCAGTATTTT. Full variable domain (rest looked up from reference TRBV30 and TRBJ2-3): SQTIHQWPATLVQPVGSPLSLECTVEGTSNPNLYWYRQAAGRGLQLLFYSVGIGQISSEVPQNLSASRPQDRQFILSSKKLLLSDSGFYLCAWSSRPDTQYFGPGTRLTVL.

CDR3 coding DNA: TGTGCCAGCAGCCCAATCCCACTTGCGGGAGATTGGAATGAGCAGTTCTTC. Its protein product is CASSPIPLAGDWNEQFF. The chain employs TRBV6-2 or TRBV6-3 and TRBJ2-1; the match to TRBD2 covers 7 bases. V shed 6 bases, J shed 7 bases, and the junction held 18 bases outside the gene matches. Germline CDR1 reads MNHEY; CDR2 reads SVGEGT. The CDR3 spans 17 residues.

The chain joins TRBV9 to TRBJ2-3; 9 nucleotides match TRBD2. Germline values: CDR1 SGDLS, CDR2 YYNGEE. V lost 0 bases, J lost 7 bases, and 6 bases stayed unmatched. This CDR3 is built from 15 residues. The DNA for the CDR3 is TGTGCCAGCAGCGTAGGTGCGGGGGGGCACAATACGCAGTATTTT. Translating it yields CASSVGAGGHNTQYF. Variable domain in full (rest from reference TRBV9 and TRBJ2-3): DSGVTQTPKHLITATGQRVTLRCSPRSGDLSVYWYQQSLDQGLQFLIQYYNGEERAKGNILERFSAQQFPDLHSELNLSSLELGDSALYFCASSVGAGGHNTQYFGPGTRLTVL.

The chain couples TRBV4-3 to TRBJ2-7; 10 bases fit TRBD2. The CDR3 is 15 amino acids. Germline trimming cut 4 bases from V and 1 base from J; bases unmatched to any gene: 4. Germline CDR1 reads LGHNA; CDR2 reads YSLEER. The CDR3: CASSLLAGGSYEQYF. Written as DNA, the CDR3 is TGCGCCAGCAGCCTCTTAGCGGGAGGATCCTACGAGCAGTACTTC.

The rearrangement uses TRBV25-1 and TRBJ2-5, with 7 bases aligning to TRBD1. Germline CDR1 and CDR2: MGHDK and SYGVNS. V lost 6 bases, J lost 4 bases, and 5 bases stayed unmatched. The CDR3 consists of 13 residues. This CDR3 is CASRLTGLETQYF. The CDR3 DNA is TGTGCCAGCAGGTTGACAGGGTTAGAGACCCAGTACTTC.

V gene TRBV11-3 combines with J gene TRBJ1-6; a weak D match, TRBD1 (5 bases). Trimming left V 8 bases short and J 9 bases short, with 8 bases between. The germline CDR1 and CDR2 sequences are SGHNT and YENEEA. The CDR3 consists of 11 residues. CDR3 protein: CASSRGSPLHF. The DNA for the CDR3 is TGTGCCAGCTCAAGGGGTTCACCCCTCCACTTT.

This clone has only a few counts. The rearrangement links TRBV4-1 to TRBJ2-1, with TRBD1 as a possible D gene (6 bases). CDR1 is MGHRA, CDR2 YSYEKL, per germline. The CDR3 is 13 residues long. V was cut by 1 base and J by 8 bases, with 9 bases left in between. The CDR3, as DNA: TGCGCCAGCAGCCAAGGAGAGGGGGATGAGCAGTTCTTC. Translated, it gives CASSQGEGDEQFF.

Written as DNA, the CDR3 is TGTGCCAGCAGCGTAGGGGCCGGACTAGCGTACAATGAGCAGTTCTTC. The encoded protein is CASSVGAGLAYNEQFF. The rearrangement links TRBV7-6 to TRBJ2-1; 9 bases line up with TRBD2. V lost 5 bases, J lost 4 bases, and 9 bases stayed unmatched. Germline lookup yields CDR1 SGHVS and CDR2 FNYEAQ. The CDR3 length is 16 residues.

This sequence joins TRBV5-1 and TRBJ2-1; 8 bases agree with TRBD2. This CDR3 is 15 amino acids long. The V and J ends lost 0 bases and 5 bases, in that order; junction bases with no gene match: 4. Germline lookup yields CDR1 SGHRS and CDR2 YFSETQ. The CDR3 here is CASSLVTSGNNEQFF. CDR3 bases: TGCGCCAGCAGCTTGGTTACTAGCGGAAACAATGAGCAGTTCTTC. Combining the CDR3 with reference TRBV5-1 and TRBJ2-1 gives the whole variable domain KAGVTQTPRYLIKTRGQQVTLSCSPISGHRSVSWYQQTPGQGLQFLFEYFSETQRNKGNFPGRFSGRQFSNSRSEMNVSTLELGDSALYLCASSLVTSGNNEQFFGPGTRLTVL.

CDR3 bases: TGTGCAAGTCGCTTAGTCTTCTCGGGACAGCTTCGCACAGATACGCAGTATTTT. Translating it yields CASRLVFSGQLRTDTQYF. J is TRBJ2-3 and V is TRBV12-2; the tabulated D call, TRBD1, remains unverified against the DNA. TRBV12-2 is a pseudogene locus. This CDR3 contains 18 residues.

The chain uses TRBV3-1 (or the pseudogene TRBV3-2) and TRBJ2-5, with 9 bases aligning to TRBD2. The V segment lost 6 bases and the J segment 5 bases; nucleotides outside the gene matches: 4. Germline CDR1 and CDR2: LGHDT and YNNKEL (reference sequence). The CDR3 is made up of 13 amino acids. CDR3 in DNA: TGTGCCAGCAGACCAAGCGGGGGGGAGACCCAGTACTTC. Its protein product is CASRPSGGETQYF.

This chain links TRBV7-8 with TRBJ2-7; 7 positions agree with TRBD1. The V gene end was trimmed by 4 bases and the J gene end by 5 bases; junction bases not matched to a gene: 8. Germline V CDR1 and CDR2: SGHVS, FQNEAQ. There are 14 residues in the CDR3. DNA of the CDR3: TGTGCCAGCAGCTCCCGGACAGGATTCAACGAGCAGTACTTC. This gives the protein CASSSRTGFNEQYF.

This clone occurred once. V is TRBV3-1 (or the pseudogene TRBV3-2) and J is TRBJ2-5; possibly TRBD2 for D (6 bases). Germline V CDR1 and CDR2: LGHDT, YNNKEL (reference sequence). The CDR3 consists of 13 residues. V gave up 4 bases and J gave up 5 bases, with 11 bases separating them. The CDR3 loop is CASSPSEGETQYF. CDR3 nucleotides: TGTGCCAGCAGCCCCTCGGAGGGGGAGACCCAGTACTTC.

The chain uses TRBV21-1 and TRBJ2-3; whether TRBD2, the table's D call, matches the DNA was not checked. TRBV21-1 is termed a pseudogene. The CDR3 is made up of 17 amino acids. The CDR3 bases are TGTGCCAGCAGCAAAGCGGCTGACGGGGGACGGATAGATACGCAGTATTTT. Translation gives CASSKAADGGRIDTQYF.

V and J are TRBV28 and TRBJ2-7; 7 bases match TRBD2. The germline V gene encodes CDR1 MDHEN and CDR2 SYDVKM. This CDR3 region has 14 residues. J gave up 3 bases and V 2 bases, and 4 bases lay outside the gene matches. As DNA, the CDR3 is TGTGCCAGCAGTTTAGGCGGGAGAAACTACGAGCAGTACTTC. This translates into CASSLGGRNYEQYF.

The chain joins TRBV5-1 to TRBJ2-7, with D possibly being TRBD1 (6 bases). Germline V gives CDR1 SGHRS, CDR2 YFSETQ. The CDR3 has 14 amino acids. V lost 4 bases and J lost 4, with 15 bases in between. The CDR3 DNA sequence: TGCGCCAGCAGCCAACAGGGTGGAGAATACGAGCAGTACTTC. Translating gives CASSQQGGEYEQYF.

The genes are TRBV11-2 and TRBJ1-1; D gene unclear. Germline CDR1 reads SGHAT; CDR2 reads FQNNGV. Trimming took off 1 base at V and 7 bases at J, with 16 bases between the two ends. The CDR3 is made up of 15 amino acids. The DNA for the CDR3 is TGTGCCAGCAGCTTAGTCGGGAGACCGCCCGTTGAAGCTTTCTTT. It codes for CASSLVGRPPVEAFF. Full variable domain (missing parts from reference TRBV11-2 and TRBJ1-1): EAGVAQSPRYKIIEKRQSVAFWCNPISGHATLYWYQQILGQGPKLLIQFQNNGVVDDSQLPKDRFSAERLKGVDSTLKIQPAKLEDSAVYLCASSLVGRPPVEAFFGQGTRLTVV.

The chain employs TRBV28 and TRBJ1-2; D gene ambiguous. Germline loops: CDR1 MDHEN, CDR2 SYDVKM. There are 13 residues in the CDR3. V lost 2 bases and J 2 bases, leaving 6 bases between the germline ends. The CDR3: CASSLRRNYGYTF. CDR3 DNA sequence: TGTGCCAGCAGTTTACGGCGGAACTATGGCTACACCTTC.

V gene TRBV7-8 combines with J gene TRBJ1-4; no reliable D call. CDR1 and CDR2 (germline): SGHVS, FQNEAQ. The CDR3 has 20 amino acids. V gave up 3 bases and J gave up 0 bases, with 23 bases separating them. CDR3 sequence (DNA): TGTGCCAGCAGCTTGTCCCCCGACGTGGGCCCGCCCGCAACTAATGAAAAACTGTTTTTT. This sequence encodes CASSLSPDVGPPATNEKLFF.

J is TRBJ2-1 and V is TRBV3-1 (or the pseudogene TRBV3-2), with 7 nucleotides matching TRBD2. There are 16 residues in the CDR3. Germline V lookup: CDR1 LGHDT, CDR2 YNNKEL (reference sequence). The V gene end was trimmed by 4 bases and the J gene end by 4 bases; junction bases not matched to a gene: 10. In DNA, the CDR3 is TGTGCCAGCAGCCCAGGCGCGGGACTACATTACAATGAGCAGTTCTTC. Its translation: CASSPGAGLHYNEQFF.

The chain is built from TRBV15 and TRBJ2-2; 8 nucleotides agree with TRBD1. Germline V gene data show CDR1 as LNHNV and CDR2 as YYDKDF (reference sequence). The CDR3 extends over 14 amino acids. V lost 8 bases and J lost 7; bases outside the gene matches: 9. This CDR3 is CATRTGSHIGELFF. DNA of the CDR3: TGTGCCACCCGGACAGGGAGCCACATCGGGGAGCTGTTTTTT.

The chain recombines TRBV6-2 or TRBV6-3 with TRBJ1-5; no firm D call. Germline V gene sequence: CDR1 MNHEY, CDR2 SVGEGT. V was cut by 2 bases and J by 1 base, with 9 bases left in between. The CDR3 is made up of 15 amino acids. CDR3 DNA: TGTGCCAGCAGTTACCCGCGGTCCAGCAATCAGCCCCAGCATTTT. As protein: CASSYPRSSNQPQHF.